Listed below are T cell receptor beta chains from one sample, sequenced in a study of technical replicates of blood from a handful of donors. Produced via immunoSEQ multiplex PCR; TCRdb's table is partial and in-frame only. The table records around 65,000 clones, more than 75% of them present only once. The source material was PBMCs. The receptor source for this set is a human donor in good health. Some clones in this sample may be carry-over from other donors' samples. CDR3s include the opening cysteine and the closing phenylalanine or tryptophan. D genes are given only for firm matches. Expanded clones are given a class, and other clones once, few, many or no size at all.

d_call | j_call | clone_size | v_call | cdr3_nt | cdr3_aa
NA | TRBJ1-4 | NA | TRBV4-1 | TGCGCCAGCAGGAGGGACATCCTAAGGGGTAGGGTTAATGAAAAACTGTTTTTT | CASRRDILRGRVNEKLFF
NA | TRBJ1-5 | NA | TRBV10-3 | TGTGCCGTGGCCGGGACAAGGACTCAGCCCCAGCATTTT | CAVAGTRTQPQHF
NA | TRBJ2-5 | NA | TRBV29-1 | TGCAGCGTTGAAGACTCTCCGGTTAGAGAGACCCAGTACTTC | CSVEDSPVRETQYF
NA | TRBJ2-7 | NA | TRBV7-9 | TGTGCCAGCAGCGGAACTGGACTGGGCTACGAGCAGTACTTC | CASSGTGLGYEQYF
NA | TRBJ2-1 | NA | TRBV28 | TGTGCCAGCTTGTACCGGGACACGAAGTTCTTC | CASLYRDTKFF
TRBD2 | TRBJ2-3 | NA | TRBV29-1 | TGCAGCGTTTCTCCCAGCGGGGGGCTGGTTGCGCAGTATTTT | CSVSPSGGLVAQYF
TRBD1 | TRBJ1-2 | NA | TRBV27 | TGTGCCAGCAGTCCATACAGGGGGCCCTATGGCTACACCTTC | CASSPYRGPYGYTF
TRBD2 | TRBJ2-7 | NA | TRBV7-2 | TGTGCCAGCAGCCCCGGGACTAGGGGTGCAGACGAGCAGTACTTC | CASSPGTRGADEQYF
TRBD1 | TRBJ1-2 | NA | TRBV19 | TGTGCCAGTAGTATAAGGGGCTCAGGGGGGAACTATGGCTACACCTTC | CASSIRGSGGNYGYTF
NA | TRBJ2-1 | NA | TRBV10-3 | TGTGCCATCAGTGAGTCAACTAGGCCGGGGAATGAGCAGTTCTTC | CAISESTRPGNEQFF
NA | TRBJ1-1 | NA | TRBV21-1 | TGTGCCAGCAGCCCCCGGTTCACCTTGAACACTGAAGCTTTCTTT | CASSPRFTLNTEAFF
NA | TRBJ1-2 | NA | TRBV2 | TGTGCCAGCGTACAGGGTTATGGCTACACCTTC | CASVQGYGYTF
TRBD1 | TRBJ1-2 | few | TRBV7-8 | TGTGCCAGCAGCTTAACGGGACAGGGGTTCCTTGGCTACACCTTC | CASSLTGQGFLGYTF
NA | TRBJ2-7 | NA | TRBV2 | TGTGCCAGCAGCTGGCAGGCATACGAGCAGTACTTC | CASSWQAYEQYF
NA | TRBJ2-2 | NA | TRBV27 | TGTGCCAGTCGCCACTCCCGGGACTTGAACACCGGGGAGCTGTTTTTT | CASRHSRDLNTGELFF
TRBD1 | TRBJ1-3 | NA | TRBV2 | TGTGCCAGCAGGACAGGGGGCGGAAACACCATATATTTT | CASRTGGGNTIYF
TRBD2 | TRBJ2-5 | NA | TRBV18 | TGTGCCAGCTCACTTTTGACGGGAGGACGGGAGACCCAGTACTTC | CASSLLTGGRETQYF
TRBD1 | TRBJ2-7 | NA | TRBV9 | TGTGCCAGCAGCAGGACAGGGGCCGAGCAGTACTTC | CASSRTGAEQYF
NA | TRBJ1-1 | NA | TRBV7-2 | TGTGCCAGCAGCTTCAAATACTCGAACACTGAAGCTTTCTTT | CASSFKYSNTEAFF
TRBD1 | TRBJ2-1 | NA | TRBV5-1 | TGCGCCAGCAGCCCCAGGACAGGGGATTTCGCCAATGAGCAGTTCTTC | CASSPRTGDFANEQFF
TRBD1 | TRBJ2-3 | NA | TRBV19 | TGTGCCAGTAGCAGGGGGTCCCACACAGATACGCAGTATTTT | CASSRGSHTDTQYF
NA | TRBJ2-5 | NA | TRBV7-9 | TGTGCCAGCAGCTTAACATTAGACAGACATGAGTACTTC | CASSLTLDRHEYF
NA | TRBJ2-1 | NA | TRBV2 | TGTGCCAGCAGTGAAGCGCAACTCCTGAAGCCCTACAATGAGCAGTTCTTC | CASSEAQLLKPYNEQFF
NA | TRBJ2-7 | NA | TRBV11-2 | TGTGCCAGCAGCCCAGGACAGAGTATTGCCTACGAGCAGTACTTC | CASSPGQSIAYEQYF
TRBD1 | TRBJ1-1 | NA | TRBV9 | TGTGCCAGCAGCGCCTCACCGGGACAGGGGATGACTGAAGCTTTCTTT | CASSASPGQGMTEAFF
TRBD2 | TRBJ2-1 | once | TRBV7-9 | TGTGCCAGCAGCTCTCCCCGAAGAAGCGGGAGGGAGCACAATGAGCAGTTCTTC | CASSSPRRSGREHNEQFF
TRBD2 | TRBJ2-1 | NA | TRBV19 | TGTGCCAGTAGTGTGACAAGCGGGAGGGCGTACAATGAGCAGTTCTTC | CASSVTSGRAYNEQFF
NA | TRBJ1-1 | few | TRBV7-2 | TGTGCCAGCAGCATAGGACGGGTGAACACTGAAGCTTTCTTT | CASSIGRVNTEAFF
NA | TRBJ1-2 | once | TRBV9 | TGTGCCAGCAGCGAAACAGCCCTGGCTAACTATGGCTACACCTTC | CASSETALANYGYTF
TRBD2 | TRBJ2-1 | once | TRBV29-1 | TGCAGCGTTGACCGAGCGGGAGGGCCGAATGAGCAGTTCTTC | CSVDRAGGPNEQFF
NA | TRBJ2-2 | NA | TRBV30 | TGTGCCTGGAGGGAGTACACCGGGGAGCTGTTTTTT | CAWREYTGELFF
NA | TRBJ2-1 | NA | TRBV6-5 | TGTGCCAGCAGTCCGAGACACCCCGGTGAGCAGTTCTTC | CASSPRHPGEQFF
NA | TRBJ1-6 | NA | TRBV11-2 | TGTGCCAGCAGCTTAGTTGACTTCCGTTCCTCCTATAATTCACCCCTCCACTTT | CASSLVDFRSSYNSPLHF
TRBD1 | TRBJ2-7 | NA | TRBV7-9 | TGTGCCAGCAGCCAAACCGGGACAGGGACCTACGAGCAGTACTTC | CASSQTGTGTYEQYF
NA | TRBJ1-4 | NA | TRBV5-6 | TGTGCCAGCAGCCAGGACTCTGGAAAACTGTTTTTT | CASSQDSGKLFF
TRBD1 | TRBJ2-7 | NA | TRBV6-1 | TGTGCCAGCAGTCCCCAACCGACAGGGGGCTACGAGCAGTACTTC | CASSPQPTGGYEQYF
NA | TRBJ1-5 | once | TRBV6-1 | TGTGCCAGCAGTGTTCCAGGGGATCAGCCCCAGCATTTT | CASSVPGDQPQHF
TRBD1 | TRBJ1-6 | NA | TRBV27 | TGTGCCAGCAGCCCAGGTAGAGGGGGCAATTCACCCCTCCACTTT | CASSPGRGGNSPLHF
NA | TRBJ1-5 | NA | TRBV7-2 | TGTGCCAGCAGTACCGGGACAAGGAGCAATCAGCCCCAGCATTTT | CASSTGTRSNQPQHF
TRBD2 | TRBJ2-7 | few | TRBV28 | TGTGCCAGCAGCTTGGGGCTTGGGTCTAGCGGGAGAGATGAGCAGTACTTC | CASSLGLGSSGRDEQYF
NA | TRBJ2-6 | NA | TRBV7-3 | TGTGCCAGCAGCTTAGGCCCCGGGGCTGGGGCCAACGTCCTGACTTTC | CASSLGPGAGANVLTF
NA | TRBJ2-7 | NA | TRBV19 | TGTGCCAGTAAGGGAAGACAGTCTGCCGAGCAGTACTTC | CASKGRQSAEQYF
NA | TRBJ2-5 | once | TRBV21-1 | TGTGCCAGCAGCAAAGTTGGGCTCCCGCCCGAGACCCAGTACTTC | CASSKVGLPPETQYF
NA | TRBJ2-1 | NA | TRBV11-2 | TGTGCCAGCAGCCCCCGAGGTACTGGCGGGATTGGAAATGAGCAGTTCTTC | CASSPRGTGGIGNEQFF
NA | TRBJ1-5 | many | TRBV28 | TGTGCCAGCACCCGGGGGGGTATGAGCAATCAGCCCCAGCATTTT | CASTRGGMSNQPQHF
TRBD2 | TRBJ2-7 | NA | TRBV2 | TGTGCCAGCAGGAGCCCCGGGGGGGGGCCCGCAGGCGAGCAGTACTTC | CASRSPGGGPAGEQYF
NA | TRBJ2-1 | NA | TRBV7-2 | TGTGCCAGCAGTGAACAGGGTTTCGCCTACAATGAGCAGTTCTTC | CASSEQGFAYNEQFF
TRBD1 | TRBJ1-1 | few | TRBV5-1 | TGCGCCAGCAGCTTCACAGGGGGGGGAACTGAAGCTTTCTTT | CASSFTGGGTEAFF
NA | TRBJ2-7 | NA | TRBV4-2 | TGTGCCAGCAGCCAAGGCCTAGCGAACGAGCAGTACTTC | CASSQGLANEQYF
TRBD1 | TRBJ1-2 | NA | TRBV6-5 | TGTGCCAGCAGTTTAAGGACAGGGAATTTCTATGGCTACACCTTC | CASSLRTGNFYGYTF
NA | TRBJ2-1 | NA | TRBV7-9 | TGTGCCAGCAGCTTATCGGTAGTGCGTGAGCAGTTCTTC | CASSLSVVREQFF
TRBD1 | TRBJ1-6 | NA | TRBV19 | TGTGCCAGTAGTATTCGGGCAGGGGGGAGTTCACCCCTCCACTTT | CASSIRAGGSSPLHF
NA | TRBJ1-2 | NA | TRBV4-3 | TGCGCCAGCAGCCATGCTACTCCCGCCGAATTAGATGGCTACACCTTC | CASSHATPAELDGYTF
TRBD2 | TRBJ2-5 | NA | TRBV7-2 | TGTGCCAGCAGCTTATTGCGGGGGGCGATGGTAGAGACCCAGTACTTC | CASSLLRGAMVETQYF
NA | TRBJ1-5 | NA | TRBV7-9 | TGTGCCAGCAGCCAGGGGTGGGCTCAGCCCCAGCATTTT | CASSQGWAQPQHF
TRBD1 | TRBJ1-6 | NA | TRBV6-5 | TGTGCCAGCAGTTACACGACAGGGGCCAATTCACCCCTCCACTTT | CASSYTTGANSPLHF
NA | TRBJ1-6 | NA | TRBV14 | TGTGCCAGCAGCCAAGTTATGGGGGCCCGCCATTCACCCCTCCACTTT | CASSQVMGARHSPLHF
NA | TRBJ2-7 | few | TRBV11-2 | TGTGCCAGCAGCTCCCTCCTCCCACAGAATCAATACGAGCAGTACTTC | CASSSLLPQNQYEQYF
NA | TRBJ1-1 | NA | TRBV5-4 | TGTGCCAGCAGCCGATCTGTAACAGGGAGCGCTGAAGCTTTCTTT | CASSRSVTGSAEAFF